Listed here is a single T cell receptor (beta chain). Germline-derived CDR1 and CDR2 are SQVTM and ANQGSEA. V gave up 7 bases and J gave up 5 bases; unmatched junction bases: 11. This CDR3 has 15 amino acids. The entry originates in a study of technical replicates of blood from a handful of donors. The protocol was immunoSEQ multiplex PCR, while the TCRdb copy is restricted to in-frame clones and leaves out a portion. The profile shows more than 90,000 clones, 90% to 97% of them singletons. This chain joins TRBV29-1 and TRBJ2-3, with TRBD2 matching 11 bases. This sequence originates from a human donor in good health. Sequenced: T cells isolated from PBMCs. In DNA form, the CDR3 reads TGCAGCGGTCTAGATAGCGGGAGGGCCCTAGATACGCAGTATTTT. Its protein product is CSGLDSGRALDTQYF.